These 20 T cell receptor beta chains share one sample of origin, sequenced in a study of CD8+CD57+ T cells in acquired aplastic anemia. Genomic DNA acted as the template from which TCR beta VDJ combination and CDR3 sequence profiling were carried out. TCRdb recomputed calls from the reads with MiXCR, one row per CDR3 protein. The sample shows about 40,000 distinct CDR3 sequences, around 63% of them seen only once. Sequenced sample: sorted CD4+, CD8+, or CD8+CD57+ T cells (not recorded which) from PBMCs. The origin of the receptors is a human donor in good health, serving as a control.

This sequence joins TRBV2 and TRBJ2-1; the match to TRBD2 covers 11 bases. Trimming cost V 9 bases and J 9 bases; bases outside gene matches: 1. From germline, CDR1 is SNHLY and CDR2 FYNNEI. The length of the CDR3 is 11 residues. The CDR3 protein is CASGLAGEQFF. The CDR3 DNA is TGTGCCAGTGGACTAGCGGGTGAGCAGTTCTTC.

V and J are TRBV7-9 and TRBJ1-6; 7 bases align to TRBD1. The J segment lost 9 bases and the V segment lost 5 bases, leaving 7 bases of the junction unmatched. CDR3 size: 14 residues. Germline-derived CDR1 and CDR2 are SEHNR and FQNEAQ (reference sequence). DNA for the CDR3: TGTGCCAGCAGCCTCGAAGGGGGCTTTTCACCCCTCCACTTT. Amino acid sequence: CASSLEGGFSPLHF.

The chain is built from TRBV10-2 and TRBJ1-6; TRBD1 might be the D (5 bases). V was shortened by 6 bases and J by 10 bases, with 16 bases between the two germline ends. Germline lookup yields CDR1 WSHSY and CDR2 SAAADI. CDR3 length: 14 residues. In DNA, the CDR3 is TGCGCCAGCAGCGGACAAAGTACAGAATCACCCCTCCACTTT. Amino acids: CASSGQSTESPLHF.

The V call is TRBV19, the J call TRBJ2-7; 10 bases line up with TRBD2. J gave up 4 bases and V 3 bases, and 6 bases lay outside the gene matches. CDR1 and CDR2 from the germline V gene are LNHDA and SQIVND (reference sequence). The CDR3 spans 15 residues. This CDR3 reads CASSMGASGSYEQYF. As DNA, the CDR3 is TGTGCCAGTAGTATGGGGGCTAGCGGGAGTTACGAGCAGTACTTC.

The genes are TRBV20-1 and TRBJ2-7; 7 nucleotides agree with TRBD1. Trimming removed 5 bases from V and 2 bases from J; junction bases left unmatched: 6. Germline-derived CDR1 and CDR2 are DFQATT and SNEGSKA (reference sequence). The CDR3 is 13 amino acids. The CDR3 DNA sequence: TGCAGTGCTCGGGACAGAAAGGCCTACGAGCAGTACTTC. It specifies CSARDRKAYEQYF.

As concerns this clonotype: The junction departs from the called germline gene at one end, perhaps through a read error. The chain combines TRBV13 with TRBJ1-2; weak D call: TRBD1 (6 bases). The germline V gene has CDR1 PRHDT and CDR2 FYEKMQ (reference sequence). The CDR3 covers 13 residues. The chain's CDR3 is CASSRQADYGHTF. The CDR3 coding sequence is TGTGCCAGCTCCAGACAGGCTGACTATGGCCACACCTTC.

About this clonotype: One end of the junction is discordant with germline, which a read error may explain. The chain carries TRBV12-3 or TRBV12-4 and TRBJ2-1, with 9 bases aligning to TRBD1. The CDR3 contains 15 residues. CDR3 region: CATSDGTGPYNEQFF. CDR3 coding DNA: TGTGCCACCAGTGATGGGACAGGGCCCTACAATGAGCAGTTCTTC.

Worth noting for this clonotype: One base away lies a much larger clone, so this may be a sequencing read error. The rearrangement joins TRBV7-8 to TRBJ2-7; a possible D gene is TRBD1 (6 bases). The CDR3 length is 14 residues. V dropped 5 bases and J dropped 6 bases, with 17 bases sitting between them. Germline V CDR1 and CDR2: SGHVS, FQNEAQ. DNA for the CDR3: TGTGCCAGCAGCCTCAGGGGACCGGTCGGCGAGCAGTACGTC. It yields the protein CASSLRGPVGEQYV.

Concerning this clonotype: Because the CDR3 is missing its conserved closing phenylalanine or tryptophan, this is likely a read error. The DNA is left out, because the CDR3 cannot be placed on it with certainty; the CDR3 is given as TCRdb lists it. This chain uses TRBV2 with TRBJ2-6. Germline CDR1 is SNHLY and CDR2 is FYNNEI. Both ends counted, the CDR3 spans 15 residues. The CDR3 reads CASSEKGTGANVLKI.

At least ten counts were recorded for this clonotype. V gene TRBV11-1 combines with J gene TRBJ1-6; no definite D call. The CDR3 is 14 residues long. The V gene lost 3 bases and the J gene lost 8 bases, with 11 bases spanning the gap. Germline CDR1 is SGHAT and CDR2 is FQDESV (reference sequence). CDR3 DNA sequence: TGTGCCAGCAGCTTCGGGGTGGTGGATTCACCCCTCCACTTT. Translation gives CASSFGVVDSPLHF. The whole variable domain, remainder taken from reference TRBV11-1 and TRBJ1-6, is EAEVAQSPRYKITEKSQAVAFWCDPISGHATLYWYRQILGQGPELLVQFQDESVVDDSQLPKDRFSAERLKGVDSTLKIQPAELGDSAMYLCASSFGVVDSPLHFGNGTRLTVT.

This clonotype has more than one count but fewer than ten. The chain is built from TRBV10-3 and TRBJ1-6, with 8 bases fitting TRBD1. The germline CDR1 and CDR2 sequences are ENHRY and SYGVKD. V shed 9 bases, J shed 8 bases, and the junction held 3 bases outside the gene matches. The CDR3 is made up of 12 amino acids. In DNA form, the CDR3 reads TGTGCCATTGGACAGGGTGATTCACCCCTCCACTTT. The encoded protein is CAIGQGDSPLHF.

In this sample, this clonotype turned up once. This chain connects TRBV7-2 to TRBJ1-2; 8 nucleotides align to TRBD1. The CDR3 totals 16 residues. Germline-derived CDR1 and CDR2 are SGHTA and FQGNSA. Trimming took 10 bases from V and 2 from J; bases not matched to a gene: 15. CDR3: CATSDPGDRTNYGYTF. In DNA, the CDR3 is TGTGCCACCAGTGATCCAGGGGACAGGACGAACTATGGCTACACCTTC.

This clonotype was seen a single time. The V and J genes are TRBV7-2 and TRBJ2-7, with TRBD1 matching 7 bases. Germline-derived CDR1 and CDR2 are SGHTA and FQGNSA. V lost 3 bases, J lost 7 bases, and 6 bases stayed unmatched. The CDR3 totals 13 residues. The CDR3 nucleotides read TGTGCCAGCAGCTTTGACAGGGACGATGAGCAGTACTTC. Amino acids: CASSFDRDDEQYF.

J is TRBJ1-5 and V is TRBV7-2, with D unresolved. CDR3 length: 13 residues. In germline, CDR1 is SGHTA, CDR2 FQGNSA. V was cut by 7 bases and J by 4 bases, with 11 bases left in between. CDR3: CASNSRGNQPQHF. The CDR3 bases are TGTGCCAGCAACTCCCGTGGGAATCAGCCCCAGCATTTT.

This clonotype has a count of ten or more. The V call is TRBV3-1, the J call TRBJ2-1; 10 bases line up with TRBD2. The CDR3 has 17 amino acids. Germline trimming cut 1 base from V and 4 bases from J; bases unmatched to any gene: 7. Germline lookup yields CDR1 LGHDT and CDR2 YNNKEL (reference sequence). CDR3 sequence (DNA): TGTGCCAGCAGCCAAGCCAGCGGGGGGGCCCGATACAATGAGCAGTTCTTC. This sequence encodes CASSQASGGARYNEQFF.

This clonotype was seen a few times. This rearrangement joins TRBV19 to TRBJ1-2; 7 positions match TRBD1. Trimming at V came to 3 bases and at J to 4 bases, leaving 5 bases not matched to a gene. The germline V gene has CDR1 LNHDA and CDR2 SQIVND (reference sequence). The CDR3 has 14 amino acids. The CDR3 DNA sequence: TGTGCCAGTAGTATCCAGGGGGAGACCTATGGCTACACCTTC. Translated, it gives CASSIQGETYGYTF. The entire variable domain, with the rest obtained from reference TRBV19 and TRBJ1-2, is as follows: DGGITQSPKYLFRKEGQNVTLSCEQNLNHDAMYWYRQDPGQGLRLIYYSQIVNDFQKGDIAEGYSVSREKKESFPLTVTSAQKNPTAFYLCASSIQGETYGYTFGSGTRLTVV.

The genes are TRBV12-3 or TRBV12-4 and TRBJ2-1; D gene uncertain. This CDR3 has 13 residues. V shed 6 bases and J shed 2 bases, with 8 bases lying between them. The CDR3 reads CASSYHPYNEQFF. Written as DNA, the CDR3 is TGTGCCAGCAGCTATCATCCCTACAATGAGCAGTTCTTC.

This clonotype is a singleton in its sample. This sequence joins TRBV2 and TRBJ1-5; 8 positions agree with TRBD1. This CDR3 spans 14 amino acids. V shed 4 bases and J 4 bases; nucleotides not matched to a gene: 3. In germline, CDR1 is SNHLY, CDR2 FYNNEI. The CDR3 sequence is CASSVRTGNQPQHF. The DNA of the CDR3 is TGTGCCAGCAGTGTCCGGACAGGGAATCAGCCCCAGCATTTT.

This chain joins TRBV13 and TRBJ2-1; 8 positions match TRBD2. Germline trimming cut 5 bases from V and 7 bases from J; bases unmatched to any gene: 10. The CDR3 runs 15 residues. Germline assignment: CDR1 PRHDT and CDR2 FYEKMQ (reference sequence). DNA of the CDR3: TGTGCCAGCAGCCTTGGACTAGCCCAGCGGAATGAGCAGTTCTTC. Translating gives CASSLGLAQRNEQFF.

The table lists this clonotype with many counts. The gene calls are TRBV28 and TRBJ1-5; D remains ambiguous. Germline lookup yields CDR1 MDHEN and CDR2 SYDVKM. Trimming removed 6 bases from V and 4 bases from J, with 4 bases in between. The CDR3 has 11 amino acids. This chain's CDR3 is CASSYNQPQHF. The CDR3, as DNA: TGTGCCAGCAGCTATAATCAGCCCCAGCATTTT.